The sequence of this T cell receptor beta chain was determined in a study of Ad26.COV2.S vaccination and SARS-CoV-2 variants. Study information: Donor had been placed in the Ad26.COV2.S arm of the COV1001 trial.

This CDR3 contains 13 residues. Germline V gene sequence: CDR1 SNHLY, CDR2 FYNNEI. Trimming stripped 6 bases from V and 4 bases from J, with 12 bases between. The sample's treatment: some 20 received Ad26.COV2.S at low or high dose, single or two shots; about 5 received placebo; per-sample allocation not given. Sampling occurred on day 63 after the first vaccine or placebo injection. Findings and limits, study-wide: Once vaccination had occurred, spike-specific CD8+ and CD4+ T cell responses reportedly showed substantial breadth. Vaccinees showed greater spike-specific TCR breadth than placebo recipients. Breadth and depth estimates from TCRs may understate total T cell responses.

The protocol was immunoSEQ multiplex PCR, while the TCRdb copy is restricted to in-frame clones and leaves out a portion. The sample lists hundreds of thousands of clones, around 90% seen once, with nearly 1.5% in the top ten. To note about this clone: Its antigen remains unknown.

The V call is TRBV2, the J call TRBJ1-2, with D perhaps TRBD1 (5 bases). The sample in question was peripheral blood, obtained in a trial of Ad26.COV2.S vaccine versus placebo. This sequence originates from a person between 18 and 65 years old who received the Ad26.COV2.S COVID-19 vaccine or a placebo. The CDR3 DNA follows: TGTGCCAGCAGATCAACCGGGGCCTATGGCTACACCTTC. Amino acid sequence: CASRSTGAYGYTF.